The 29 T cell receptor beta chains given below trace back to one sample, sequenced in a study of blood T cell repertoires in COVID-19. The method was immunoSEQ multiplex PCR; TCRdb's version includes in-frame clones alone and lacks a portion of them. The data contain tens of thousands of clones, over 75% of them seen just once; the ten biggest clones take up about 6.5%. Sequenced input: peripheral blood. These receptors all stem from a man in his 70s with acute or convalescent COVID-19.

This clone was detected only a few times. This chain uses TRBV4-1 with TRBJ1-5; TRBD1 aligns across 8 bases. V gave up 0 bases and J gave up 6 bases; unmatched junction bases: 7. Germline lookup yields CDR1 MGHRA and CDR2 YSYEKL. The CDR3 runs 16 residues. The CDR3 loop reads CASSQDIAGGGQPQHF. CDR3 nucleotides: TGCGCCAGCAGCCAAGACATCGCAGGGGGCGGTCAGCCCCAGCATTTT.

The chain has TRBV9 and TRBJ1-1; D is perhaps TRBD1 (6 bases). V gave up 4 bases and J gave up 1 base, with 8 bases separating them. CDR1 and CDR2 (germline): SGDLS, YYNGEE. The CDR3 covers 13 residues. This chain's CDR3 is CASSLGQNTEAFF. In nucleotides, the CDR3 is TGTGCCAGCAGCTTGGGACAGAACACTGAAGCTTTCTTT.

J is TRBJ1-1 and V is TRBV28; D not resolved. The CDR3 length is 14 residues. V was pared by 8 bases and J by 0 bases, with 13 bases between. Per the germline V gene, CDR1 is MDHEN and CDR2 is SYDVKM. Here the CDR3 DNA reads TGTGCCAGCGATAGCCCGAGGATGAACACTGAAGCTTTCTTT. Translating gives CASDSPRMNTEAFF.

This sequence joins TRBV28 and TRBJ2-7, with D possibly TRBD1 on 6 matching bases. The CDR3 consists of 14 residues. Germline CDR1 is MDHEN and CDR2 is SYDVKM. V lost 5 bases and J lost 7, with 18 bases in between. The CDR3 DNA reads TGTGCCAGCAGTCCCCAGGGGTCTGGCTTGGAGCAGTACTTC. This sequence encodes CASSPQGSGLEQYF.

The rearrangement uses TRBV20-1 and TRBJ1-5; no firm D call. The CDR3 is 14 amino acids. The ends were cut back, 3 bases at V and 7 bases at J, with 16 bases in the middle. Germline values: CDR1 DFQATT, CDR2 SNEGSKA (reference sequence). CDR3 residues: CSASSSERNQPQHF. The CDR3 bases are TGCAGTGCTAGTTCTTCAGAGAGGAACCAGCCCCAGCATTTT.

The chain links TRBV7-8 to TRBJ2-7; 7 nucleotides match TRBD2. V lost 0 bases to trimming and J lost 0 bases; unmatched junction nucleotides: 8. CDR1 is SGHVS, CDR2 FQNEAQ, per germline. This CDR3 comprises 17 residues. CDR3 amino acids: CASSLASGGLSSYEQYF. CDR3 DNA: TGTGCCAGCAGCTTAGCCTCGGGAGGCCTTAGCTCCTACGAGCAGTACTTC.

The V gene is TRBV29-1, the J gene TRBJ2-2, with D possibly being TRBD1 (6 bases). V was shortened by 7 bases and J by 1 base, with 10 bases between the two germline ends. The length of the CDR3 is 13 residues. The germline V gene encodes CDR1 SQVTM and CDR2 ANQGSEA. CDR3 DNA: TGCAGCGCCGGGACACTGAACACCGGGGAGCTGTTTTTT. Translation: CSAGTLNTGELFF.

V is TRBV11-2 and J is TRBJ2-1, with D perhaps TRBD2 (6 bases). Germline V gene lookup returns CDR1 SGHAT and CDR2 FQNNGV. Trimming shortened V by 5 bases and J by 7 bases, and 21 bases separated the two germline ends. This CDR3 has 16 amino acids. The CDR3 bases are TGTGCCAGCAGCCCTTACTCCGGGATTGGGGGGAATGAGCAGTTCTTC. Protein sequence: CASSPYSGIGGNEQFF.

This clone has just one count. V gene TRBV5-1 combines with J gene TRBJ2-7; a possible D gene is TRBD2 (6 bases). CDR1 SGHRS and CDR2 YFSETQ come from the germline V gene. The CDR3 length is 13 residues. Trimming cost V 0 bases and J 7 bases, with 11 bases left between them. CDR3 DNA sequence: TGCGCCAGCAGCTTGGAGGCTGGGGGGGAGCAGTACTTC. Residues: CASSLEAGGEQYF.

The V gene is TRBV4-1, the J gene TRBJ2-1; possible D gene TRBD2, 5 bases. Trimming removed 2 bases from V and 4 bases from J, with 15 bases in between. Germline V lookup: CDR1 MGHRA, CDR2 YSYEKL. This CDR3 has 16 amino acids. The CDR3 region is CASSQLGAEIYNEQFF. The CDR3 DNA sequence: TGCGCCAGCAGCCAATTAGGAGCGGAGATATACAATGAGCAGTTCTTC.

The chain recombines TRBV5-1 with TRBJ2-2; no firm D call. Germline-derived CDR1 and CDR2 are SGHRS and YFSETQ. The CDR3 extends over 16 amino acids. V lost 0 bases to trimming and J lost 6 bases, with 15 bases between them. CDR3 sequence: CASSLAEDTFPGELFF. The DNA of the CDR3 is TGCGCCAGCAGCTTGGCCGAAGACACTTTCCCCGGGGAGCTGTTTTTT.

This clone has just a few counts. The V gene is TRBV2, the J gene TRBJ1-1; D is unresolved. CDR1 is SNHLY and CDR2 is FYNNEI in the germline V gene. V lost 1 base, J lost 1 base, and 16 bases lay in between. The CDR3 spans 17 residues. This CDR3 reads CASSEVLLRAANTEAFF. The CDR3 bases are TGTGCCAGCAGTGAAGTTCTTTTGCGGGCAGCGAACACTGAAGCTTTCTTT.

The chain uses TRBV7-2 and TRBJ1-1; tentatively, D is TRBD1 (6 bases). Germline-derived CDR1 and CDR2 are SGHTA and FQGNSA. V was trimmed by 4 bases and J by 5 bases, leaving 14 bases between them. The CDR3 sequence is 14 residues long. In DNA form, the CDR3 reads TGTGCCAGCAGCTCCCAGGGGCGCGGGACTGAAGCTTTCTTT. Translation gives CASSSQGRGTEAFF.

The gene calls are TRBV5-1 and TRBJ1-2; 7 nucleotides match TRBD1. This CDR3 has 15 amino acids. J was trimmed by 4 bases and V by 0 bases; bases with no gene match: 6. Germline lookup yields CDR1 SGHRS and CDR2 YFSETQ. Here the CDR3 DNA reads TGCGCCAGCAGCTTGGAGGTTGGGGACAGCTATGGCTACACCTTC. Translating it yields CASSLEVGDSYGYTF.

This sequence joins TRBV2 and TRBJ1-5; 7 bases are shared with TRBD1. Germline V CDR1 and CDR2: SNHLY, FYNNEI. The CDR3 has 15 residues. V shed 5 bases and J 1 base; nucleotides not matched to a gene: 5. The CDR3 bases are TGTGCCAGCAGTATGGGACAGTCGAGCAATCAGCCCCAGCATTTT. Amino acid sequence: CASSMGQSSNQPQHF.

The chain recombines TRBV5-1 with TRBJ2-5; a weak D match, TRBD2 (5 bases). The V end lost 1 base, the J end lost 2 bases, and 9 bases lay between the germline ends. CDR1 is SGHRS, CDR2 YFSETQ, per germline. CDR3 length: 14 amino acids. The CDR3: CASSLQDFQETQYF. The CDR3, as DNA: TGCGCCAGCAGCTTGCAGGACTTTCAAGAGACCCAGTACTTC.

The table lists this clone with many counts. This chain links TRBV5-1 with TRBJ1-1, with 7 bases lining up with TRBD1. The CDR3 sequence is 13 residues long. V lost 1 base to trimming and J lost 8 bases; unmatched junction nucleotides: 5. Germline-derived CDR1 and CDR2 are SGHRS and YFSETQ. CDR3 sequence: CASSLLGGGEAFF. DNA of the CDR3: TGCGCCAGCAGCTTGTTAGGGGGCGGAGAAGCTTTCTTT. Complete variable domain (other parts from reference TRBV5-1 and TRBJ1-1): KAGVTQTPRYLIKTRGQQVTLSCSPISGHRSVSWYQQTPGQGLQFLFEYFSETQRNKGNFPGRFSGRQFSNSRSEMNVSTLELGDSALYLCASSLLGGGEAFFGQGTRLTVV.

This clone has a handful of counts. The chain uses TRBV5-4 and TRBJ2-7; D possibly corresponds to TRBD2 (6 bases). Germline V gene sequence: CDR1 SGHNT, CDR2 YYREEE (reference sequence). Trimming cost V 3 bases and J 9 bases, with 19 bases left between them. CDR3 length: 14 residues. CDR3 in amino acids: CASSSSDGGWRQYF. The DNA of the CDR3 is TGTGCCAGCAGCTCCTCGGACGGGGGTTGGAGGCAGTACTTC.

The CDR3 DNA reads as TGCGCCAGCAGTGAGTCGAGGGTTCGCCCTGAAGCTTTCTTT. This codes for CASSESRVRPEAFF. The chain links TRBV10-1 to TRBJ1-1; no clear D. Per the germline V gene, CDR1 is WNHNN and CDR2 is SYGVQD (reference sequence). The CDR3 runs 14 residues. V lost 0 bases to trimming and J lost 6 bases, with 11 bases between them.

CDR3 nucleotide sequence: TGTGCCTGGAGTGTACGGGGGTCCGATTCACCCCTCCACTTT. This codes for CAWSVRGSDSPLHF. The genes are TRBV30 and TRBJ1-6, with D possibly being TRBD1 (5 bases). Trimming removed 0 bases at V and 8 bases at J, with 11 bases between. Germline assignment: CDR1 GTSNPN and CDR2 SVGIG (reference sequence). This CDR3 has 14 amino acids.

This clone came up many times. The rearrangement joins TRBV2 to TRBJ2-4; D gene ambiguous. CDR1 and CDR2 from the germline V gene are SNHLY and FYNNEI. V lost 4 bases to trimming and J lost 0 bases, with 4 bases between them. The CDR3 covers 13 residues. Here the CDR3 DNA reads TGTGCCAGCAGTGCAGTAGCCAAAAACATTCAGTACTTC. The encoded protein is CASSAVAKNIQYF.

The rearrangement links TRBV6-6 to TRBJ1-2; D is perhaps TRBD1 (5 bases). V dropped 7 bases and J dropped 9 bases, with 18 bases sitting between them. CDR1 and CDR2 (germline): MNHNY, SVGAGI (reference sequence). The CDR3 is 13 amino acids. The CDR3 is CASKTLGLSSYTF. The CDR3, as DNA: TGTGCCAGCAAAACATTGGGGCTTTCAAGCTACACCTTC.

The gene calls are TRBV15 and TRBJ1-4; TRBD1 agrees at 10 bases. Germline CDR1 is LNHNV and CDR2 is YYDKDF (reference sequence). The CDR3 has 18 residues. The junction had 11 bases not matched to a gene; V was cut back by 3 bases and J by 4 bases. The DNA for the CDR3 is TGTGCCACCAGCAGTCTACCTACCGGGACAGGGGTTAATGAAAAACTGTTTTTT. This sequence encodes CATSSLPTGTGVNEKLFF.

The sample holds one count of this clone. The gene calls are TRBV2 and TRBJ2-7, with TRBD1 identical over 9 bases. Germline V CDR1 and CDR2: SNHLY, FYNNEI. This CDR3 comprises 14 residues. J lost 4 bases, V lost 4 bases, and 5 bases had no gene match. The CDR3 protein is CASSGDRVMYEQYV. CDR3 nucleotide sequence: TGTGCCAGCAGTGGGGACAGGGTTATGTACGAGCAGTACGTC.

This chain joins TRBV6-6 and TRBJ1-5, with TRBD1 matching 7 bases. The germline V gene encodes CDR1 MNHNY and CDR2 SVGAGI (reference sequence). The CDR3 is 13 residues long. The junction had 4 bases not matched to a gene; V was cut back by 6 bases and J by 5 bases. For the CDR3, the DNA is TGTGCCAGCAGCCAACAGGGGTATCAGCCCCAGCATTTT. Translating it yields CASSQQGYQPQHF.

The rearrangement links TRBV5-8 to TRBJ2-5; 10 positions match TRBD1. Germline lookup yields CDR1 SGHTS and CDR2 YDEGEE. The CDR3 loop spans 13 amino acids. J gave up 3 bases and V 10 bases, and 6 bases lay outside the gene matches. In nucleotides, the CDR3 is TGTGCCGACGGGGGACAGGGGAAAGAGACCCAGTACTTC. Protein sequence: CADGGQGKETQYF.

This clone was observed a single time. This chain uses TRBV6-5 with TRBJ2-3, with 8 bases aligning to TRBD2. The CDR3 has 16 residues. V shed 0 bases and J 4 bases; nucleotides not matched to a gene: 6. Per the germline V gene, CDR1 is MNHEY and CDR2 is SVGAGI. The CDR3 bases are TGTGCCAGCAGTTACTCGGGACTAGGGTATGCAGATACGCAGTATTTT. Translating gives CASSYSGLGYADTQYF.

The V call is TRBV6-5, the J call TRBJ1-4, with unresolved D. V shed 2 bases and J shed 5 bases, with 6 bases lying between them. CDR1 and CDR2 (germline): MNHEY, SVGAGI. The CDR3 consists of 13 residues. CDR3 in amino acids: CASSYSRNEKLFF. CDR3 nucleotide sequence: TGTGCCAGCAGTTACAGTAGAAATGAAAAACTGTTTTTT.

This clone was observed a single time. CDR3 protein: CASRGQGAITDTQYF. Written as DNA, the CDR3 is TGTGCCAGCAGGGGACAGGGGGCCATCACAGATACGCAGTATTTT. This sequence joins TRBV6-5 and TRBJ2-3; 12 bases map to TRBD1. This CDR3 comprises 15 residues. J was trimmed by 2 bases and V by 6 bases; bases with no gene match: 3. Germline V gene data show CDR1 as MNHEY and CDR2 as SVGAGI.